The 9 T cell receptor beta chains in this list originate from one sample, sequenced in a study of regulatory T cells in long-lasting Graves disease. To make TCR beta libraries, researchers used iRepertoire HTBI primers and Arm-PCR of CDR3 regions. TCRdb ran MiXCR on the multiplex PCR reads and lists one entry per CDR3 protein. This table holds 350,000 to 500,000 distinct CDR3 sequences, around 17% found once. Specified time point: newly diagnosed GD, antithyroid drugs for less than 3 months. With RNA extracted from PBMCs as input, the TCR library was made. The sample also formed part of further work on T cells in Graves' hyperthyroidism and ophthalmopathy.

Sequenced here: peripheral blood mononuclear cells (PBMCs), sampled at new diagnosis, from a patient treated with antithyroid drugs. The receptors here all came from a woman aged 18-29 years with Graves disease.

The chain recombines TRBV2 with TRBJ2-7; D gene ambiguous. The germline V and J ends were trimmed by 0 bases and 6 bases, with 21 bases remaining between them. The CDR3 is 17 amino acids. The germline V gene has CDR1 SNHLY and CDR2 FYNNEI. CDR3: CASSEAYSEDIRSEQYF. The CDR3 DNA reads TGTGCCAGCAGTGAAGCGTATTCGGAAGACATCCGCTCCGAGCAGTACTTC.

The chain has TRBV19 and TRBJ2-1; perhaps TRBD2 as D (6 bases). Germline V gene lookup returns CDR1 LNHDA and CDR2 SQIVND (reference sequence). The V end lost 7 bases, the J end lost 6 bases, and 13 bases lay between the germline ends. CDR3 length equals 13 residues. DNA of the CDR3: TGTGCCAGTAATATGCGGGGAGGCAATGAGCAGTTCTTC. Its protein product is CASNMRGGNEQFF.

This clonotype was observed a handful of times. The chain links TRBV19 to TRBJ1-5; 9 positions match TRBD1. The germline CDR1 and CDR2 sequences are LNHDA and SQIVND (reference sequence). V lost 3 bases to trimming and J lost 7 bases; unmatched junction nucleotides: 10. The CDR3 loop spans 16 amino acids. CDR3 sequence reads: CASSIRQQGAGQPQHF. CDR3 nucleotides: TGTGCCAGTAGTATCAGACAACAGGGGGCGGGACAGCCCCAGCATTTT.

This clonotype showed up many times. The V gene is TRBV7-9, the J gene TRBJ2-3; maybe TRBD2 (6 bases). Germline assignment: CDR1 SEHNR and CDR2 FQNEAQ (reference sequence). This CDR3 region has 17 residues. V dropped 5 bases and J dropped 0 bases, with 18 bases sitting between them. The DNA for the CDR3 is TGTGCCAGCAGCCGAACCATGGGCGGGACTAGCACAGATACGCAGTATTTT. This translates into CASSRTMGGTSTDTQYF.

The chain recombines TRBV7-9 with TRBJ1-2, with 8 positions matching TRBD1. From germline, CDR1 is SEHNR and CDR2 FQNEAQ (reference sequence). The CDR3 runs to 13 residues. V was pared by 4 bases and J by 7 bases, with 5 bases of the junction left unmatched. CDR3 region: CASSSPGGSGYTF. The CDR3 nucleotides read TGTGCCAGCAGCTCGCCAGGGGGCTCTGGCTACACCTTC.

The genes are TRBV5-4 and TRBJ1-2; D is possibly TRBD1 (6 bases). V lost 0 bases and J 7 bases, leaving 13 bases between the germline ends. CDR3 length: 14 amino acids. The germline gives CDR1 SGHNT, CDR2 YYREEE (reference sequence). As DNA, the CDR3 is TGTGCCAGCAGCTTGGAGTTTTCCAGGGGTGGCTACACCTTC. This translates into CASSLEFSRGGYTF.

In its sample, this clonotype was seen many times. This CDR3 is CASSGTSSYNEQFF. CDR3 DNA sequence: TGTGCCAGCAGTGGGACTAGCAGTTACAATGAGCAGTTCTTC. The chain is built from TRBV28 and TRBJ2-1, with 9 bases lining up with TRBD2. Germline CDR1 is MDHEN and CDR2 is SYDVKM. J gave up 4 bases and V 5 bases, and 3 bases lay outside the gene matches. This CDR3 spans 14 amino acids.

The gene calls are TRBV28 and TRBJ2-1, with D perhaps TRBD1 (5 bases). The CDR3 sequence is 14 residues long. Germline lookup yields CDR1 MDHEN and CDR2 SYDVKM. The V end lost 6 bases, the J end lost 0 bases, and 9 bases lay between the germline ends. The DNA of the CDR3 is TGTGCCAGCAGGGACATGAGCTCCTACAATGAGCAGTTCTTC. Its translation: CASRDMSSYNEQFF.

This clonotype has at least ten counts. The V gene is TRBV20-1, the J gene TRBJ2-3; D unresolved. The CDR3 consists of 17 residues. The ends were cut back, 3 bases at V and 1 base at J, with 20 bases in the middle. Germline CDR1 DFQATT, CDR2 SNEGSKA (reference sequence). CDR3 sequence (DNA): TGCAGTGCTAGGAGTCCAGACTGGGCAGGCCGCACAGATACGCAGTATTTT. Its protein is CSARSPDWAGRTDTQYF.